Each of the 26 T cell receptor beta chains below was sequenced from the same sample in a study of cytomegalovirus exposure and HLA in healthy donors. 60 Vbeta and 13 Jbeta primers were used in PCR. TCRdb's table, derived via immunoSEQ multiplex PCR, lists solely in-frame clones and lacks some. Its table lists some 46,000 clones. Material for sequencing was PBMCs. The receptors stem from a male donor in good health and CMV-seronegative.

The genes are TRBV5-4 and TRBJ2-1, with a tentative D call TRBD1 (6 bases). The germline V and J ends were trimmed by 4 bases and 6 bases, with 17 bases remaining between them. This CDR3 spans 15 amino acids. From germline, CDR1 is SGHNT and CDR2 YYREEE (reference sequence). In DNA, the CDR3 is TGTGCCAGCAGCGTCAGGGGTCACCTAGCCAATGAGCAGTTCTTC. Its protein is CASSVRGHLANEQFF.

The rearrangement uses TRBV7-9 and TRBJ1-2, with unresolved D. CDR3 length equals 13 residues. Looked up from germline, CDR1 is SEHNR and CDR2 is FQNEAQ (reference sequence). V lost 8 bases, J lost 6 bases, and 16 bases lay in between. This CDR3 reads CASRGGISDGYTF. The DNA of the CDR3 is TGTGCCAGCCGGGGAGGGATTAGTGATGGCTACACCTTC.

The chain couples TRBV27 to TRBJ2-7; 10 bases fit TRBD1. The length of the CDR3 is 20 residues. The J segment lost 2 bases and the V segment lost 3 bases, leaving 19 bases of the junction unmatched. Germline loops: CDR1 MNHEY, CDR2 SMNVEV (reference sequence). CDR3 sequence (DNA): TGTGCCAGCAGTTTTACTCGGCACTGGGGGGGACAGGGGTCAACCTACGAGCAGTACTTC. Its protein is CASSFTRHWGGQGSTYEQYF.

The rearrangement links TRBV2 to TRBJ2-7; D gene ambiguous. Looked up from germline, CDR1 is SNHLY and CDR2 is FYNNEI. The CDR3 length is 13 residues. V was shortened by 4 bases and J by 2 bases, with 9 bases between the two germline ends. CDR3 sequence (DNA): TGTGCCAGCAGTGCCCGAAGCCCCTACGAGCAGTACTTC. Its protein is CASSARSPYEQYF.

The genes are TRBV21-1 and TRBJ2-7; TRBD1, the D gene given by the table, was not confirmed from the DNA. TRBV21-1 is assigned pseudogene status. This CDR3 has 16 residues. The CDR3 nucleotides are TGTGCCACCAGGGGAACTCCCCGGGTGGGGGCTTACGAGCAGTACTTC. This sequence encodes CATRGTPRVGAYEQYF.

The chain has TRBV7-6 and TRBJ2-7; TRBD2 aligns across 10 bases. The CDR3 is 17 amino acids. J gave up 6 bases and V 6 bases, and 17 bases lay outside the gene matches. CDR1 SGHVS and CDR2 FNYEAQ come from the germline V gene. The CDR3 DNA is TGTGCCAGCAGTTCACAAACCGGGCTAGCGGGAGCTATCGAGCAGTACTTC. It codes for CASSSQTGLAGAIEQYF.

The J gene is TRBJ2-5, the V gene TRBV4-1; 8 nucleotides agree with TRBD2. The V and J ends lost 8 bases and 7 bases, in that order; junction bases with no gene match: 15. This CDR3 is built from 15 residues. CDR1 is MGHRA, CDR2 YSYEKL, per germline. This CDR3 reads CASPLVWREDLTQYF. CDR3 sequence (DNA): TGCGCCAGCCCTTTGGTGTGGCGGGAGGATTTGACCCAGTACTTC.

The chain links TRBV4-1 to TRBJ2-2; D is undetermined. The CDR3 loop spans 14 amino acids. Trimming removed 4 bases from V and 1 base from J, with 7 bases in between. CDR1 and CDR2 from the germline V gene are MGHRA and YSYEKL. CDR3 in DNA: TGCGCCAGCAGCCTACTTAGGAACACCGGGGAGCTGTTTTTT. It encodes CASSLLRNTGELFF.

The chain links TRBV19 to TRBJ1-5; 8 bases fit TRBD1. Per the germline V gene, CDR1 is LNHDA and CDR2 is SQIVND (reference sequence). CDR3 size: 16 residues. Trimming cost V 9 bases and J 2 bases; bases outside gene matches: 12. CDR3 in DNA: TGTGCCAGCCGGGACAGGTCCTTCTCAGGCAATCAGCCCCAGCATTTT. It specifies CASRDRSFSGNQPQHF. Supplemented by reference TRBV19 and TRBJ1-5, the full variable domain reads DGGITQSPKYLFRKEGQNVTLSCEQNLNHDAMYWYRQDPGQGLRLIYYSQIVNDFQKGDIAEGYSVSREKKESFPLTVTSAQKNPTAFYLCASRDRSFSGNQPQHFGDGTRLSIL.

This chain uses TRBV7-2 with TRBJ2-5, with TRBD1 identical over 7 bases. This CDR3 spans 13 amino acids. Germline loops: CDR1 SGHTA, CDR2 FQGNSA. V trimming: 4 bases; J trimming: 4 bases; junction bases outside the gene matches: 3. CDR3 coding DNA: TGTGCCAGCAGCTCTCGGGACAGAGAGACCCAGTACTTC. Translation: CASSSRDRETQYF.

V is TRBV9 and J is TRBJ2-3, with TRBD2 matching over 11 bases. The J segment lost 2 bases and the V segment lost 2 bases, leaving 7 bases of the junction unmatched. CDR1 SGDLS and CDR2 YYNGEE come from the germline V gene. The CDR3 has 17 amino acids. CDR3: CASSVMPSGRPTDTQYF. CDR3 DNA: TGTGCCAGCAGCGTCATGCCTAGCGGGAGGCCCACAGATACGCAGTATTTT.

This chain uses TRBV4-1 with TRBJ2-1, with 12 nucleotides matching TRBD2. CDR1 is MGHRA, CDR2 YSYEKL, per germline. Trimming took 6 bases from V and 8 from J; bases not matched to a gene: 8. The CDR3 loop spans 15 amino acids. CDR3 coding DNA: TGCGCCAGCAGATACGGGACTAGCGGGTCCGATGAGCAGTTCTTC. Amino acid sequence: CASRYGTSGSDEQFF.

Written as DNA, the CDR3 is TGTGCCAGCTCACCTACTCTAGAGGATACCTACGAGCAGTACTTC. Encoded protein: CASSPTLEDTYEQYF. V is TRBV18 and J is TRBJ2-7; D gene unclear. Looked up from germline, CDR1 is KGHSH and CDR2 is LQKENI. The V end was cut by 3 bases, the J end by 2 bases, with 14 bases between. CDR3 size: 15 residues.

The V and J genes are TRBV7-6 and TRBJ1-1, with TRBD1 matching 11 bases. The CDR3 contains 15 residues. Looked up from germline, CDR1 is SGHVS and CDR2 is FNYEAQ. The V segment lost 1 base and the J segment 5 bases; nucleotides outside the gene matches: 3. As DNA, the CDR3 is TGTGCCAGCAGCTTAGGGACAGGGGGCAGGACTGAAGCTTTCTTT. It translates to CASSLGTGGRTEAFF. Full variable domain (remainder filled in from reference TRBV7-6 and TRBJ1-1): GAGVSQSPRYKVTKRGQDVALRCDPISGHVSLYWYRQALGQGPEFLTYFNYEAQQDKSGLPNDRFSAERPEGSISTLTIQRTEQRDSAMYRCASSLGTGGRTEAFFGQGTRLTVV.

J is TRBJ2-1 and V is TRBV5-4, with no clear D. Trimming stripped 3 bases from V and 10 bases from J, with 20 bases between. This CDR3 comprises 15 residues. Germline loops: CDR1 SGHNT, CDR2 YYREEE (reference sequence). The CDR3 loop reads CASSSRNSQSREQFF. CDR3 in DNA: TGTGCCAGCAGCTCACGAAATTCCCAATCTAGGGAGCAGTTCTTC.

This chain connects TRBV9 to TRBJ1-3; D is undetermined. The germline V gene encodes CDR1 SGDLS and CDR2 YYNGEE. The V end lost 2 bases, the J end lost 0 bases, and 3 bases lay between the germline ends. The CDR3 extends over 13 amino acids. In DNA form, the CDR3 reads TGTGCCAGCAGCGTCTCCTCTGGAAACACCATATATTTT. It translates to CASSVSSGNTIYF.

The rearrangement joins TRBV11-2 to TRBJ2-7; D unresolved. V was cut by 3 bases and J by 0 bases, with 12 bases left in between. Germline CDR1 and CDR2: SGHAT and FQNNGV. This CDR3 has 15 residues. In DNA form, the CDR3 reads TGTGCCAGCAGCTTTAGGATACCGGGCTCCTACGAGCAGTACTTC. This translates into CASSFRIPGSYEQYF.

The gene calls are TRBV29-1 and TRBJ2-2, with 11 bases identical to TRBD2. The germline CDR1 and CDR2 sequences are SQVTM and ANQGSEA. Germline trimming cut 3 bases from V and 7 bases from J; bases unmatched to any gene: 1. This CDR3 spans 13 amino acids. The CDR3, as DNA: TGCAGCGTTGATACTAGCGGGAGCGGGGAGCTGTTTTTT. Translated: CSVDTSGSGELFF.

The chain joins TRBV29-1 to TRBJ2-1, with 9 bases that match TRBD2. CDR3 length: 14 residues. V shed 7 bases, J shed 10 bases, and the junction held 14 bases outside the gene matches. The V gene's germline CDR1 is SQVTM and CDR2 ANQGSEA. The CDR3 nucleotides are TGCAGCGGGGAGACTAGCGGACAAATGAAGGAGCAGTTCTTC. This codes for CSGETSGQMKEQFF.

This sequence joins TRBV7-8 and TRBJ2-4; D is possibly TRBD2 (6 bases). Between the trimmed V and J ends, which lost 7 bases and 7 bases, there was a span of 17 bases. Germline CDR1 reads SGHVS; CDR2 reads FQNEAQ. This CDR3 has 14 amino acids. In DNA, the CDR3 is TGTGCCAGCACCCGTTTAGCGGCGACTAACATTCAGTACTTC. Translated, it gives CASTRLAATNIQYF.

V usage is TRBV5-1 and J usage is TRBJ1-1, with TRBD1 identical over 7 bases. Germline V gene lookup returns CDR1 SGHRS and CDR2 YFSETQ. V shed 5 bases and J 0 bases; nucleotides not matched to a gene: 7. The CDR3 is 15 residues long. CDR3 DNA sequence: TGCGCCAGCAGGAGGCAGGGGGTTTTGAACACTGAAGCTTTCTTT. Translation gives CASRRQGVLNTEAFF.

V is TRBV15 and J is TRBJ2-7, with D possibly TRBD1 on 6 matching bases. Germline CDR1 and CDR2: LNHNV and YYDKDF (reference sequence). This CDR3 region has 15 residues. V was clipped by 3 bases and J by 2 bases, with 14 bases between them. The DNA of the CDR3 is TGTGCCACCAGCAGCGGACAGCTACACACCTACGAGCAGTACTTC. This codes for CATSSGQLHTYEQYF.

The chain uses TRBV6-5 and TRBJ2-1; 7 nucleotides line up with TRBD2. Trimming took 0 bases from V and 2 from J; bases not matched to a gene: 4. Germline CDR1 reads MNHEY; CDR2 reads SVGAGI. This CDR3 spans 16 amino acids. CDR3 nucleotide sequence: TGTGCCAGCAGTTACTCGGGCGGGAGTGCCTACAATGAGCAGTTCTTC. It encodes CASSYSGGSAYNEQFF.

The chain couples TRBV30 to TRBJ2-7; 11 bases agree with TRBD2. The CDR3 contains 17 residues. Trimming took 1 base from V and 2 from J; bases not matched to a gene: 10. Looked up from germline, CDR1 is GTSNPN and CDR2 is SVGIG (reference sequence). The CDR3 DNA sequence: TGTGCCTGGAGTGGCGACACCAAGGGACTAGCGGCCTACGAGCAGTACTTC. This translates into CAWSGDTKGLAAYEQYF.

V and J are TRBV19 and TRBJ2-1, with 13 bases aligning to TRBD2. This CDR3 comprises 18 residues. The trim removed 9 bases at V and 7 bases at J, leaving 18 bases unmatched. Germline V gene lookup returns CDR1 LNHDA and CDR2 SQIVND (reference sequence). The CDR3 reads CASRSEFEGLAGVNEQFF. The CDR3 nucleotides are TGTGCCAGCCGTTCGGAATTCGAAGGACTAGCGGGAGTTAATGAGCAGTTCTTC. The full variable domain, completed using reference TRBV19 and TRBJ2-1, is DGGITQSPKYLFRKEGQNVTLSCEQNLNHDAMYWYRQDPGQGLRLIYYSQIVNDFQKGDIAEGYSVSREKKESFPLTVTSAQKNPTAFYLCASRSEFEGLAGVNEQFFGPGTRLTVL.

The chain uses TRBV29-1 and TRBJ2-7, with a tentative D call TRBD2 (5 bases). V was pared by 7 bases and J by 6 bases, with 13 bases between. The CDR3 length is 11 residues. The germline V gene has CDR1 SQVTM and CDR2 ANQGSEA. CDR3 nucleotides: TGCAGCGGCAAGGACTCCGGCGAGCAGTACTTC. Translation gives CSGKDSGEQYF.